Here is one T cell receptor (beta chain) with its context. The CDR3 spans 15 residues. The V and J ends lost 5 bases and 4 bases, in that order; junction bases with no gene match: 6. Looked up from germline, CDR1 is MDHEN and CDR2 is SYDVKM. This specimen comes from a study of blood T cell repertoires in COVID-19. At the level of the study: Some COVID-19 samples were acute and others convalescent; all came from the United States, Italy and Spain. In each case, the material was cDNA or gDNA derived from T cells, B-cell-depleted T cells, or PBMCs.

Assay: immunoSEQ multiplex PCR; the TCRdb copy retains only in-frame clones and omits some. The table records around 320,000 clones, nearly 90% of them present only once. Recruits, aged about 18 to 100 years, lived in about two dozen US areas. This receptor was obtained from a woman aged 18-35 years with acute COVID-19. The genes are TRBV28 and TRBJ2-2, with 8 nucleotides matching TRBD1. The sample comprised PBMCs or T cells enriched from blood (not recorded which). CDR3 residues: CASSVQGVSTGELFF. CDR3 bases: TGTGCCAGCAGTGTACAGGGGGTCTCCACCGGGGAGCTGTTTTTT.